This T cell receptor beta chain was identified in a study of identical twins (TCRdb year 2016). About the study as a whole: TCR alpha and beta repertoires from monozygotic twins, unrelated adults of various ages and cord blood were deep-sequenced to test whether fetal clonotypes persist. To rule out contamination, the twin experiments were replicated at different times with different library preparation protocols. Summary of the overall study and its limitations: Recombination models systematically underestimated out-of-frame TCR alpha sharing in monozygotic twins but agreed with sharing between unrelated individuals. Invariant T cells such as MAIT and iNKT could partly confound zero-insertion analyses, though diverse VJ usage argued against this for most clonotypes. Because the same donors could not be followed over many years, conclusions were based on cross-sectional statistical analysis. Compared with coincidental sharing between unrelated individuals, out-of-frame TCR alpha sequences shared between twins showed an excess of sequences with low generation probability. Fewer insertions were carried by abundant cord blood beta clonotypes; a weaker similar trend was observed in young adult naive repertoires, while no such trend was observed in memory repertoires. In beta out-of-frame sequences, excess twin sharing was weaker, because having fewer shared sequences lowered the signal-to-noise ratio.

Only healthy Caucasian donors were included. Three pairs of female monozygotic twins, all aged about 18 to 29 years, made up the twin cohort. Miltenyi CD45RO+ enrichment and human naive T-cell isolation kits were used to isolate memory (CD45RO+) and naive T cells from PBMC. Trimming at the junction amounts to 3 bases on V and 2 bases on J, and the germline ends lie 7 bases apart. CDR1 and CDR2 were assigned from the germline V gene as SGHAT and FQNNGV. From the cysteine up to the phenylalanine, the CDR3 has a length of 14 residues. Only the CDR3 DNA is retained, 42 bases long and in frame from the first base. Receptor libraries were prepared by 5' RACE. TCRdb lists the instrument as Illumina HiSeq 2000. A universal primer binding site was introduced by template switching, and a unique molecular identifier was present in the final cDNA, enabling accurate counting of TCR cDNA molecules. First-strand cDNA for TCR alpha and beta chains was synthesized from specific primers in the conserved constant-segment region. To control for contamination, every cDNA library was double barcoded, receiving both a SMART-Mk sample barcode and Illumina barcodes. TruSeq adapter sequences, together with Illumina sample barcodes, were added in two successive PCR steps. Sequencing of the TCR alpha and beta cDNA libraries was done on the Illumina HiSeq platform using custom primers. The authors' pipeline ran thus. Raw reads were processed with MiGEC to extract unique molecular identifiers, and MiXCR was used to determine CDR3 positions. For each individual, recombination models were inferred using an EM algorithm with the repgenHMM and IGoR tools. The tcR package in R was used for shared clonotype analysis, with sharing normalized by the product of cloneset sizes. Out-of-frame nonproductive sequences were analyzed to study raw recombination free of thymic and clonal selection effects. TCRdb ran its own pipeline on the public reads, namely fastp trimming at Q25 and MiXCR clone calling, and kept in-frame beta chains. Rows with a matching CDR3 protein are joined into one entry that keeps the most common DNA and genes. The V and J calls were not made by the authors but by TCRdb's processing. This sample lists around 280,000 distinct CDR3 sequences; about 8.3% were detected once. Of the sample, less than 2.5% falls within the top ten clones.

Details on this clonotype: It lacks a known antigen. Base quality data are lacking; no much larger clone is found one base away.

Separately, the same data were catalogued under a study of yellow fever vaccine responses in identical twins. That second report states: The authors reported that the T cell response to vaccination in identical twins appeared partly convergent and partly personalized. The study precisely tracked vaccine-responding T cell clones in identical twins.

The V and J genes are TRBV11-2 and TRBJ1-4; no confident D gene assignment can be made. This clonotype was obtained from a woman aged 18-35 years in good health. Sequencing was performed on memory (CD45RO+) T cells sorted from blood. Explained via the paper, the cell subset or site label denotes: CD45RO+ enriched T cells. The DNA sequence is TGTGCCAGCAGCTTGTGGGTCACTAATGAAAAACTGTTTTTT. It translates to CASSLWVTNEKLFF. The full variable domain, completed from the reference TRBV11-2 and TRBJ1-4 proteins outside the CDR3, reads EAGVAQSPRYKIIEKRQSVAFWCNPISGHATLYWYQQILGQGPKLLIQFQNNGVVDDSQLPKDRFSAERLKGVDSTLKIQPAKLEDSAVYLCASSLWVTNEKLFFGSGTQLSVL.